This TCR beta chain was recovered during a study of regulatory T cells in long-lasting Graves disease. This clonotype was seen at least ten times. Researchers made TCR beta libraries by using iRepertoire HTBI primers and running Arm-PCR on CDR3 regions. TCRdb re-called the multiplex PCR reads through MiXCR, storing one row per CDR3 protein. The sample shows about 320,000 distinct CDR3 sequences, 15% to 20% of them seen only once. The CDR3 length is 17 residues. V was pared by 5 bases and J by 5 bases, with 15 bases of the junction left unmatched. CDR1 is SGHVS, CDR2 FQNEAQ, per germline. The time point: newly diagnosed GD, antithyroid drugs for less than 3 months. There was RNA extracted from PBMCs, and the TCR library was made from it. Graves' disease diagnosis used American Thyroid Association guidelines.

The sample here was peripheral blood mononuclear cells (PBMCs), taken at new diagnosis, from a patient treated with antithyroid drugs. This receptor was taken from a female donor with Graves disease. The J gene is TRBJ2-3, the V gene TRBV7-8; 8 nucleotides match TRBD1. CDR3 sequence reads: CASSGRDRLSGGDTQYF. The DNA for the CDR3 is TGTGCCAGCAGCGGCAGGGACAGGTTGTCAGGTGGAGATACGCAGTATTTT.